Each of the 10 T cell receptor beta chains below was sequenced from the same sample in a study of PD-1 blockade in classical Hodgkin lymphoma. Time point defined: cycle 4 day 1 (C4D1), after about 6 weeks of nivolumab. Following autologous stem cell transplantation, relapse occurred in every patient, and exposure to brentuximab vedotin varied. Assay: immunoSEQ multiplex PCR; the TCRdb copy retains only in-frame clones and omits some. The top ten hold 15% to 20% of the sample, which has 13,000 to 15,000 clones, approximately 80% seen once. The sample here was peripheral blood mononuclear cells (PBMCs), taken before the fourth cycle of nivolumab. These TCRs come from a human donor with classical Hodgkin lymphoma.

The chain joins TRBV11-3 to TRBJ2-1; D unclear. Trimming removed 2 bases at V and 6 bases at J, with 8 bases between. This CDR3 has 13 amino acids. The germline gives CDR1 SGHNT, CDR2 YENEEA. This CDR3 reads CASSLSVGNEQFF. CDR3 nucleotides: TGTGCCAGCAGCTTAAGCGTGGGCAATGAGCAGTTCTTC.

V and J are TRBV6-5 and TRBJ2-7; 12 bases are shared with TRBD2. This CDR3 has 15 residues. The ends lost 6 bases at V and 1 base at J; junction bases unmatched: 4. CDR1 is MNHEY and CDR2 is SVGAGI in the germline V gene. The CDR3 DNA reads as TGTGCCAGCAGGGTGACTAGCGGGGGTTCCTACGAGCAGTACTTC. Translation gives CASRVTSGGSYEQYF.

The chain joins TRBV11-2 to TRBJ2-7; perhaps TRBD1 as D (5 bases). Germline lookup yields CDR1 SGHAT and CDR2 FQNNGV. The V gene lost 4 bases and the J gene lost 2 bases, with 9 bases spanning the gap. The CDR3 runs to 13 residues. The DNA for the CDR3 is TGTGCCAGCAGCTCCAGGGTCACCTACGAGCAGTACTTC. It specifies CASSSRVTYEQYF.

The rearrangement uses TRBV18 and TRBJ1-2, with 7 bases that match TRBD1. Germline values: CDR1 KGHSH, CDR2 LQKENI. This CDR3 spans 17 amino acids. Trimming removed 3 bases from V and 8 bases from J; junction bases left unmatched: 18. CDR3 residues: CASSPHPPRQGHNGYTF. The CDR3 DNA sequence: TGTGCCAGCTCACCGCACCCCCCGAGACAGGGCCATAACGGCTACACCTTC.

The chain recombines TRBV20-1 with TRBJ2-1, with D uncertain. The CDR3 spans 10 residues. Trimming cost V 5 bases and J 4 bases, with 3 bases left between them. Germline loops: CDR1 DFQATT, CDR2 SNEGSKA (reference sequence). The CDR3 is CSAWYNEQFF. Here the CDR3 DNA reads TGCAGTGCTTGGTACAATGAGCAGTTCTTC.

This clone came up once. The V gene is TRBV4-3, the J gene TRBJ2-1; no definite D call. This CDR3 comprises 14 residues. From germline, CDR1 is LGHNA and CDR2 YSLEER. The ends were cut back, 1 base at V and 6 bases at J, with 10 bases in the middle. CDR3 sequence: CASSQVGMGNEQFF. The DNA for the CDR3 is TGCGCCAGCAGCCAAGTTGGGATGGGCAATGAGCAGTTCTTC.

This chain uses TRBV4-1 with TRBJ2-5; 7 bases align to TRBD2. The J call could be wrong; TRBJ2-7 is a better fit for the DNA end. The CDR3 runs to 13 residues. Germline lookup yields CDR1 MGHRA and CDR2 YSYEKL. Here the CDR3 DNA reads TGCGCCAGCAGCCAGCATTCGGGGGGCGAGCAGTACTTC. It is translated as CASSQHSGGEQYF.

This clone came up a few times. V gene TRBV18 combines with J gene TRBJ1-6, with 9 positions matching TRBD1. V gave up 2 bases and J gave up 9 bases; unmatched junction bases: 2. CDR1 is KGHSH and CDR2 is LQKENI in the germline V gene. The CDR3 is 14 amino acids. CDR3 in DNA: TGTGCCAGCTCACCAACAGGGGGCACTTCACCCCTCCACTTT. Encoded protein: CASSPTGGTSPLHF.

The genes are TRBV5-7 and TRBJ2-4, with 8 bases lining up with TRBD2. TRBV5-7 is known as an ORF, though its function is uncertain. This CDR3 spans 17 amino acids. The J segment lost 4 bases and the V segment lost 1 base, leaving 10 bases of the junction unmatched. The DNA for the CDR3 is TGTGCCAGCAGCTTGAATAGAGAGCGGGGGCGAAAAAACATTCAGTACTTC. Protein product: CASSLNRERGRKNIQYF.

The V and J genes are TRBV29-1 and TRBJ1-2; possibly TRBD1 for D (5 bases). The CDR3 sequence is 11 residues long. CDR1 is SQVTM and CDR2 is ANQGSEA in the germline V gene. V gave up 3 bases and J gave up 8 bases, with 10 bases separating them. This CDR3 reads CSVDGGAGYTF. CDR3 nucleotides: TGCAGCGTTGACGGCGGGGCAGGCTACACCTTC.